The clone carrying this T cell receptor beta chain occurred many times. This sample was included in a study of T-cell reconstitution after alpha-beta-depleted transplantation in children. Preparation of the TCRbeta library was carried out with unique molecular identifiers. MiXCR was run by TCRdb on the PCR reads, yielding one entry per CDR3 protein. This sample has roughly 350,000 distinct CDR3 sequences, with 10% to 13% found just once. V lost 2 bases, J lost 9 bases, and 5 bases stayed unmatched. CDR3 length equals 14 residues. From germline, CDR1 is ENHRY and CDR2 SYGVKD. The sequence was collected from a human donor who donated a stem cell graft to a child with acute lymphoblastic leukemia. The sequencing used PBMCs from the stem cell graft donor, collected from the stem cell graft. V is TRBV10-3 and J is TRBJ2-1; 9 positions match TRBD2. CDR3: CAISEASGIIEQFF. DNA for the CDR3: TGTGCCATCAGTGAGGCTAGCGGGATTATTGAGCAGTTCTTC.